These 30 T cell receptor beta chains came from one sample sequenced in a study of Graves' ophthalmopathy and Graves' hyperthyroidism (dated by TCRdb to between 2018 and 2020). Instrument used: Illumina HiSeq 2000. TCR beta CDR3 regions were amplified from RNA transcripts for repertoire sequencing. A first-round RT-PCR used HTBI primers with the Qiagen OneStep RT-PCR kit, followed by a second-round multiplex PCR, size selection and purification. TCRdb reprocessed the public reads (quality trimming at Q25 with fastp, clone calling with MiXCR) and kept in-frame beta chains. Entries are consolidated by CDR3 protein sequence, retaining the most common genes and DNA. This sample comprises 900,000 to 1,200,000 distinct CDR3 sequences, 35% to 45% of them detected only once. The ten largest clones take up 11% of the sample. Sequenced material: peripheral blood or thyroid tissue (not recorded which). The receptors derive from an adult man with Graves' hyperthyroidism.

As concerns this clonotype: One end of the junction fails to match germline, which may point to a read error. This chain uses TRBV10-3 with TRBJ2-7; 9 bases align to TRBD1. CDR3 size: 13 residues. Germline V gene lookup returns CDR1 ENHRY and CDR2 SYGVKD. CDR3 protein: CASSGTGRYGQYF. CDR3 DNA sequence: TGTGCCAGCTCCGGGACAGGGCGGTACGGGCAGTACTTC.

This rearrangement joins TRBV25-1 to TRBJ1-5; D may be TRBD1 (6 bases). V lost 11 bases and J lost 0, with 17 bases in between. The CDR3 consists of 15 residues. The germline V gene encodes CDR1 MGHDK and CDR2 SYGVNS. The CDR3 reads CAWSEGVRSNQPQHF. The CDR3 DNA reads TGTGCCTGGAGTGAGGGGGTACGTAGCAATCAGCCCCAGCATTTT.

The chain links TRBV28 to TRBJ1-5; D remains ambiguous. This CDR3 is 12 amino acids long. In germline, CDR1 is MDHEN, CDR2 SYDVKM. Trimming stripped 5 bases from V and 12 bases from J, with 14 bases between. Here the CDR3 DNA reads TGTGCCAGCAGTGCCCCACGACTACTCCAGCATTTT. Translation gives CASSAPRLLQHF.

As regards this clonotype: The junction departs from the called germline gene at one end, perhaps through a read error. The chain employs TRBV25-1 and TRBJ1-1, with 7 bases matching TRBD1. The CDR3 is 16 amino acids. Per germline, CDR1 MGHDK and CDR2 SYGVNS. The CDR3 protein is CVSSEPRGRGNTKAFF. CDR3 bases: TGTGTCAGCAGTGAACCCAGAGGCAGGGGGAACACTAAAGCTTTCTTT.

The genes are TRBV7-2 and TRBJ2-2; D perhaps matches TRBD1 (5 bases). V dropped 5 bases and J dropped 7 bases, with 11 bases sitting between them. The CDR3 is 13 residues long. Germline V gene data show CDR1 as SGHTA and CDR2 as FQGNSA. The CDR3 coding sequence is TGTGCCAGCAGCCCCTCAGGGTACGGGGAGCTGTTTTTT. Residues: CASSPSGYGELFF. Supplemented by reference TRBV7-2 and TRBJ2-2, the full variable domain reads GAGVSQSPSNKVTEKGKDVELRCDPISGHTALYWYRQSLGQGLEFLIYFQGNSAPDKSGLPSDRFSAERTGGSVSTLTIQRTQQEDSAVYLCASSPSGYGELFFGEGSRLTVL.

This clonotype was recorded only once. This may come from a read error, since a much larger clone is one base off. The chain uses TRBV7-9 and TRBJ1-1, with no clear D. With 5 bases removed from V and 4 bases from J, the gap between germline ends came to 11 bases. The germline CDR1 and CDR2 sequences are SEHNR and FQNEAQ (reference sequence). The CDR3 is 13 amino acids. The chain's CDR3 is CASSLHSGTEAFF. DNA of the CDR3: TGTGCCAGCAGCCTCCATTCGGGCACTGAAGCTTTCTTT.

To note about this clonotype: A much bigger clone sits one base away, suggesting this may be a read error. This sequence joins TRBV20-1 and TRBJ1-1, with 8 bases aligning to TRBD1. This CDR3 region has 14 residues. The V gene's germline CDR1 is DFQATT and CDR2 SNEGSKA (reference sequence). As DNA, the CDR3 is TGCAGTTCTAGTTACAGGGGGTTGGACACTGAAGCTTTCTTT. Translation: CSSSYRGLDTEAFF.

V is TRBV29-1 and J is TRBJ1-2, with TRBD1 matching 9 bases. The germline CDR1 and CDR2 sequences are SQVTM and ANQGSEA. V lost 2 bases to trimming and J lost 4 bases; unmatched junction nucleotides: 8. This CDR3 comprises 15 residues. The CDR3 is CSVESPGTGSYGYTF. CDR3 coding DNA: TGCAGCGTTGAATCTCCCGGGACAGGGTCCTATGGCTACACCTTC. The full variable domain, rest sourced from reference TRBV29-1 and TRBJ1-2, is SAVISQKPSRDICQRGTSLTIQCQVDSQVTMMFWYRQQPGQSLTLIATANQGSEATYESGFVIDKFPISRPNLTFSTLTVSNMSPEDSSIYLCSVESPGTGSYGYTFGSGTRLTVV.

The chain has TRBV2 and TRBJ1-2; D possibly corresponds to TRBD1 (5 bases). This CDR3 is 12 amino acids long. Germline V gene lookup returns CDR1 SNHLY and CDR2 FYNNEI. V lost 7 bases to trimming and J lost 8 bases, with 14 bases between them. The CDR3 bases are TGTGCCAGCACTATGGGGGAGGAGGGCTACACCTTC. Translation gives CASTMGEEGYTF.

This clonotype was counted ten times or more. The chain uses TRBV10-3 and TRBJ2-2; D uncertain. Germline V gene lookup returns CDR1 ENHRY and CDR2 SYGVKD. This CDR3 contains 19 residues. The V end was cut by 0 bases, the J end by 0 bases, with 17 bases between. CDR3 in amino acids: CAISESDLLRSTNTGELFF. CDR3 sequence (DNA): TGTGCCATCAGTGAGTCAGATTTGCTCCGATCTACGAACACCGGGGAGCTGTTTTTT.

The rearrangement uses TRBV7-9 and TRBJ1-1; tentative D call: TRBD1 (5 bases). The CDR3 has 16 amino acids. Germline CDR1 SEHNR, CDR2 FQNEAQ (reference sequence). The germline V and J ends were trimmed by 5 bases and 4 bases, with 20 bases remaining between them. CDR3 sequence reads: CASSPMGAGGGTEAFF. The CDR3 coding sequence is TGTGCCAGCAGCCCCATGGGAGCGGGGGGGGGCACTGAAGCTTTCTTT.

Comments on this clonotype: Since a much larger clone is just one base distant, this may be a read error. This CDR3 fails to terminate in the conserved phenylalanine or tryptophan, so it likely reflects a read error. As DNA, the CDR3 is TGTGCCAGCAGCGATGAGAAACAGGGTCCCGATTCACCCCTCCACGTT. Residues: CASSDEKQGPDSPLHV. V gene TRBV9 combines with J gene TRBJ1-6, with D perhaps matching TRBD1 (6 bases). The CDR3 has 16 amino acids. V was cut by 3 bases and J by 8 bases, with 18 bases left in between. Germline V CDR1 and CDR2: SGDLS, YYNGEE.

This clonotype was observed many times. The chain joins TRBV5-8 to TRBJ2-6, with a tentative D call TRBD2 (5 bases). Germline assignment: CDR1 SGHTS and CDR2 YDEGEE. The CDR3 spans 15 residues. Deletions cut 2 bases from V and 2 bases from J, with 8 bases between. DNA of the CDR3: TGTGCCAGCAGCTTCGGGGAAGCTGGGGCCAACGTCCTGACTTTC. Translated, it gives CASSFGEAGANVLTF. The variable domain in full, with the rest retrieved from reference TRBV5-8 and TRBJ2-6, is EAGVTQSPTHLIKTRGQQATLRCSPISGHTSVYWYQQALGLGLQFLLWYDEGEERNRGNFPPRFSGRQFPNYSSELNVNALELEDSALYLCASSFGEAGANVLTFGAGSRLTVL.

This clonotype was observed at least ten times. This rearrangement joins TRBV7-9 to TRBJ2-7, with D perhaps matching TRBD1 (7 bases). V gave up 5 bases and J gave up 5 bases, with 22 bases separating them. The CDR3 consists of 16 residues. The V gene's germline CDR1 is SEHNR and CDR2 FQNEAQ (reference sequence). The CDR3 loop reads CASSPRRQGLLDEQYF. In DNA, the CDR3 is TGTGCCAGCAGCCCCCGCCGACAGGGACTCTTGGACGAGCAGTACTTC.

Ten or more counts support this clonotype. This chain links TRBV20-1 with TRBJ1-4; D gene unclear. The CDR3 sequence is 13 residues long. Trimming pared 6 bases from V and 5 bases from J, leaving 13 bases between. Germline V gene data show CDR1 as DFQATT and CDR2 as SNEGSKA (reference sequence). CDR3 protein: CSAGSLLNEKLFF. CDR3 in DNA: TGCAGTGCCGGATCCTTATTAAATGAAAAACTGTTTTTT.

V gene TRBV20-1 combines with J gene TRBJ2-7; tentatively, D is TRBD2 (5 bases). There are 15 residues in the CDR3. CDR1 and CDR2 from the germline V gene are DFQATT and SNEGSKA (reference sequence). Trimming removed 0 bases from V and 4 bases from J, with 16 bases in between. The CDR3 here is CSARDFNSGKYEQYF. The CDR3 DNA follows: TGCAGTGCTAGAGATTTTAATTCCGGGAAGTACGAGCAGTACTTC.

J is TRBJ1-3 and V is TRBV29-1; D call uncertain. This CDR3 spans 12 amino acids. With 8 bases removed from V and 1 base from J, the gap between germline ends came to 9 bases. CDR1 is SQVTM, CDR2 ANQGSEA, per germline. In DNA, the CDR3 is TGCAGCAGTTTCGGGTCTGGAAACACCATATATTTT. As protein: CSSFGSGNTIYF.

V gene TRBV20-1 combines with J gene TRBJ1-5; 8 bases line up with TRBD1. With 2 bases clipped from V and 5 bases from J, the junction kept 14 bases outside the gene matches. The CDR3 length is 17 residues. Germline assignment: CDR1 DFQATT and CDR2 SNEGSKA (reference sequence). CDR3 nucleotides: TGCAGTGCTAGAAACCGACAGGGGCGACCTTACTATCAGCCCCAGCATTTT. This encodes CSARNRQGRPYYQPQHF.

J is TRBJ1-5 and V is TRBV29-1; the D is unclear. V was clipped by 7 bases and J by 4 bases, with 14 bases between them. From germline, CDR1 is SQVTM and CDR2 ANQGSEA. The CDR3 is made up of 13 amino acids. CDR3 DNA sequence: TGCAGCGCGCAACCGGCGGAGAATCAGCCCCAGCATTTT. Translation gives CSAQPAENQPQHF.

As to this clonotype: The final CDR3 position lacks the conserved phenylalanine or tryptophan, pointing to a likely read error. The chain recombines TRBV29-1 with TRBJ1-1; tentatively, D is TRBD1 (5 bases). CDR1 is SQVTM, CDR2 ANQGSEA, per germline. The V gene lost 7 bases and the J gene lost 4 bases, with 13 bases spanning the gap. The CDR3 spans 12 residues. Written as DNA, the CDR3 is TGCAGCGGGGGGGGTATCGGCACTGAAGCTTTCCTT. Its translation: CSGGGIGTEAFL.

This clonotype was picked up many times. The V gene is TRBV9, the J gene TRBJ1-3; no reliable D call. In germline, CDR1 is SGDLS, CDR2 YYNGEE. Trimming took 0 bases from V and 0 from J, leaving 10 bases between them. The CDR3 sequence is 16 residues long. CDR3 in DNA: TGTGCCAGCAGCGTAGAGGGCGAGCCCTCTGGAAACACCATATATTTT. Translated: CASSVEGEPSGNTIYF. Drawing the rest from reference TRBV9 and TRBJ1-3, the complete variable domain is DSGVTQTPKHLITATGQRVTLRCSPRSGDLSVYWYQQSLDQGLQFLIQYYNGEERAKGNILERFSAQQFPDLHSELNLSSLELGDSALYFCASSVEGEPSGNTIYFGEGSWLTVV.

This clonotype was recorded at least ten times. This chain links TRBV11-2 with TRBJ1-2; no firm D call. Germline loops: CDR1 SGHAT, CDR2 FQNNGV. This CDR3 is 14 amino acids long. Trimming shortened V by 1 base and J by 6 bases, and 12 bases separated the two germline ends. DNA of the CDR3: TGTGCCAGCAGCTTAGGCGCGTCACCGAATGGCTACACCTTC. This codes for CASSLGASPNGYTF.

This clonotype was seen many times. The genes are TRBV6-2 or TRBV6-3 and TRBJ1-5, with unresolved D. This CDR3 has 14 amino acids. The V gene lost 0 bases and the J gene lost 9 bases, with 12 bases spanning the gap. CDR1 and CDR2 (germline): MNHEY, SVGEGT. For the CDR3, the DNA is TGTGCCAGCAGTTACTCAGCGGGGTTAACGCCCCAGCATTTT. It yields the protein CASSYSAGLTPQHF.

In this sample, this clonotype turned up a few times. CDR3 in DNA: TGTGCCAGCAGTTACGCGGAGGGGCCTGGAAACACCATATATTTT. Protein sequence: CASSYAEGPGNTIYF. The chain is built from TRBV6-5 and TRBJ1-3, with a possible D match to TRBD1 (5 bases). The V gene lost 2 bases and the J gene lost 2 bases, with 10 bases spanning the gap. Germline loops: CDR1 MNHEY, CDR2 SVGAGI. CDR3 size: 15 residues.

This chain joins TRBV19 and TRBJ2-7; D unresolved. Germline V lookup: CDR1 LNHDA, CDR2 SQIVND (reference sequence). The CDR3 is 16 residues long. With 1 base removed from V and 6 bases from J, the gap between germline ends came to 19 bases. DNA of the CDR3: TGTGCCAGTAGTATAGGAATCGGGCAGCCGTCGTCCGAGCAGTACTTC. Its translation: CASSIGIGQPSSEQYF.

The CDR3 protein is CASSLRPPEASPLHF. The CDR3 nucleotides are TGTGCCAGCTCACTTCGGCCTCCCGAGGCTTCACCCCTCCACTTT. The rearrangement links TRBV18 to TRBJ1-6; D remains unclear. The V end was cut by 4 bases, the J end by 9 bases, with 16 bases between. Germline CDR1 KGHSH, CDR2 LQKENI. The CDR3 is 15 residues long.

This clonotype was seen a handful of times. V and J are TRBV13 and TRBJ1-4; 7 positions match TRBD1. From germline, CDR1 is PRHDT and CDR2 FYEKMQ (reference sequence). V lost 2 bases to trimming and J lost 11 bases; unmatched junction nucleotides: 11. The CDR3 sequence is 15 residues long. The CDR3 DNA sequence: TGTGCCAGCAGCTTACAGGGGGGGGTTACGCGGAAACTGTTTTTT. Translation gives CASSLQGGVTRKLFF.

This clonotype was detected many times. The CDR3 region has the DNA TGTGCCACCAGTGCAGGAAGGGACAGGAATCAGCCCCAGCATTTT. Translated: CATSAGRDRNQPQHF. The V call is TRBV24-1, the J call TRBJ1-5, with 8 bases identical to TRBD1. Losses at the gene ends were 5 bases for V and 4 bases for J; bases not matched to a gene: 6. Germline V gene lookup returns CDR1 KGHDR and CDR2 SFDVKD. The CDR3 covers 15 residues.

The chain is built from TRBV7-2 and TRBJ2-5; maybe TRBD1 (5 bases). With 3 bases removed from V and 10 bases from J, the gap between germline ends came to 21 bases. Germline V gene lookup returns CDR1 SGHTA and CDR2 FQGNSA. CDR3 length: 15 residues. The CDR3 DNA is TGTGCCAGCAGCTTCGAACCAAGACAGCAAAGGGACCAGTACTTC. Amino acids: CASSFEPRQQRDQYF. Complete variable domain (other parts from reference TRBV7-2 and TRBJ2-5): GAGVSQSPSNKVTEKGKDVELRCDPISGHTALYWYRQSLGQGLEFLIYFQGNSAPDKSGLPSDRFSAERTGGSVSTLTIQRTQQEDSAVYLCASSFEPRQQRDQYFGPGTRLLVL.

The chain employs TRBV14 and TRBJ1-5; no clear D. Trimming stripped 0 bases from V and 3 bases from J, with 15 bases between. CDR3 length equals 17 residues. Germline values: CDR1 SGHDN, CDR2 FVKESK. CDR3 amino acids: CASSQDALGSTNQPQHF. The CDR3 nucleotides are TGTGCCAGCAGCCAAGATGCTCTTGGGAGTACCAATCAGCCCCAGCATTTT.